This T cell receptor beta chain was retrieved from a study of blood T cell repertoires in COVID-19 (dated by TCRdb to 2019 to 2021). A note on the overall study: Samples covering the acute and convalescent phases of COVID-19 were provided by collaborators in the United States, Italy and Spain. The prospective study material was composed of cDNA or gDNA derived from T cells, B-cell-depleted T cells, or PBMCs. Subjects who had been exposed to COVID-19, were actively infected with it, or had recovered from it provided the deeply sampled blood TCRbeta repertoires that made up the dataset. The repertoires were released in a freely available public database intended as a resource for research on the immune response to SARS-CoV-2. Samples came from the ongoing ImmuneRACE study (first 160 participants) plus 1,254 subjects from 6 global collaborators. Nearly every sample came with metadata listing a de-identified subject ID, COVID-19 status, age in years and sex. Where HLA class I and class II types were available, the types were taken from metadata supplied by the sample provider, not from assay-based typing.

As regards this clone: The antigen it recognizes is unknown. No much larger clonotype is one base removed from it; base qualities were not supplied.

The paper as a whole reports these results and caveats: The amount of clinical and demographic metadata varied by source and participant and was provided uncurated.

The CDR3 numbers 13 residues from cysteine through phenylalanine. Of the read, only the CDR3 DNA is kept; its 39 bases are in frame from base 1. Ends trimmed: V by 3 bases, J by 3 bases; bases unmatched to a gene: 1. The germline V gene (reference sequence) sets CDR1 to MNHNY and CDR2 to SVGAGI. The collaborating institutions used their own protocols to collect whole blood in K2EDTA tubes. For TCRbeta analysis, collaborators shipped samples as frozen whole blood, isolated PBMCs, or DNA extracted from either of those sample types. The immunoSEQ Assay, a bias-controlled multiplex PCR, was used to amplify TCRbeta CDR3 regions from genomic DNA. The authors processed their data as follows. The number of nucleated cells in each sample was estimated by amplification of reference gene primers within the assay. To quantify the absolute abundance of each unique TCRbeta CDR3 rearrangement, sequence reads were collapsed and filtered. For each sample, productive Simpson clonality was calculated as the square root of Simpson's diversity index over productive rearrangements. Not all clones reach the TCRdb copy of this immuneACCESS table, which keeps in-frame sequences only. Checked studies attribute under half of the gap to unresolved V genes and leave the rest unexplained. The DNA gave D and trimming, while V, J and clone size come from that table. For this sample there are more than 150,000 clones; around 85% appear just once. The ten biggest clones cover about a fifth of the sample.

The TCR originated in a man in his 70s with active or convalescent COVID-19. The chain is assembled from TRBV6-6 and TRBJ1-2; a stretch of 7 junction bases matches TRBD1. Source material: peripheral blood. The base sequence is TGTGCCAGCAGTTATGGGACAGACTATGGCTACACCTTC. Translated, this gives CASSYGTDYGYTF.